This T cell receptor beta chain was captured by sequencing in a study of blood T cell repertoires in COVID-19. Study-level background: T cells, B-cell-depleted T cells, or PBMCs supplied cDNA or gDNA.

Cohort allocation depended upon clinical history that participants reported. The authors' processing: Estimates of nucleated cell counts were drawn from the amplification of reference gene primers. The data were produced by immunoSEQ multiplex PCR, yet TCRdb's version contains in-frame clones alone and is incomplete. The V and J calls and clone size are taken from that table; D and trimming were inferred from the DNA. The table shows 300,000 to 400,000 clones, with roughly 90% occurring only once. V was clipped by 0 bases and J by 4 bases, with 11 bases between them. The CDR3 length is 15 residues. The V gene's germline CDR1 is MNHEY and CDR2 SMNVEV (reference sequence).

Input material: PBMCs or T cells enriched from blood (not recorded which). V usage is TRBV27 and J usage is TRBJ2-3; D uncertain. The clonotype originates from a woman aged 30 to 39 with acute COVID-19. This CDR3 is CASSLSSWQSDTQYF. CDR3 DNA: TGTGCCAGCAGTTTATCGTCTTGGCAGTCAGATACGCAGTATTTT.